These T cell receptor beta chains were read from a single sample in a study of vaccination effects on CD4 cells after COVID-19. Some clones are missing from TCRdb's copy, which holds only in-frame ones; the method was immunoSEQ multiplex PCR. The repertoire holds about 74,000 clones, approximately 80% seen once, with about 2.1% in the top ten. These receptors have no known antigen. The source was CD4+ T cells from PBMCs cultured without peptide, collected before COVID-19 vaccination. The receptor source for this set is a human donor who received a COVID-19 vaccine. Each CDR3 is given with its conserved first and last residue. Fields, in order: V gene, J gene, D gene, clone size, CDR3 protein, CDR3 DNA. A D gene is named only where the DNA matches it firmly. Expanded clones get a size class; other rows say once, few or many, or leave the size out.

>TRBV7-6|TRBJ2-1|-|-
CASSFDLGGEQFF
TGTGCCAGCAGCTTTGACCTGGGGGGCGAGCAGTTCTTC
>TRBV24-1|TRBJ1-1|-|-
CAVRGANTEAFF
TGTGCCGTAAGGGGGGCGAACACTGAAGCTTTCTTT
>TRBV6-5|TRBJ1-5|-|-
CASSSRRWEPQHF
TGTGCCAGCAGTTCCAGGCGCTGGGAGCCCCAGCATTTT
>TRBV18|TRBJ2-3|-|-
CASSPPGTDTQYF
TGTGCCAGCTCACCACCGGGGACAGATACGCAGTATTTT
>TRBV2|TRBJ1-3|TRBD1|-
CATRPGQGMLSGNTIYF
TGTGCCACCAGACCGGGACAGGGCATGCTCTCTGGAAACACCATATATTTT
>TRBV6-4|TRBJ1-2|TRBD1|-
CASSPSWGQAVGYTF
TGTGCCAGCAGTCCTAGTTGGGGACAGGCGGTGGGCTACACCTTC
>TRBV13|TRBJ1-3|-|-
CASSRRDSGNTIYF
TGTGCCAGCAGCCGCAGGGACTCTGGAAACACCATATATTTT
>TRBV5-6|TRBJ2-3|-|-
CASVKDQRDTQYF
TGTGCCAGCGTTAAAGACCAGAGAGATACGCAGTATTTT
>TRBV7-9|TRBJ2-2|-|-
CASSLRGTLLNTGELFF
TGTGCCAGCAGTCTACGAGGGACACTCCTGAACACCGGGGAGCTGTTTTTT
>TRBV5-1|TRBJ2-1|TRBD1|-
CASSPTDRVNEQFF
TGCGCCAGCAGCCCAACGGACAGGGTAAATGAGCAGTTCTTC
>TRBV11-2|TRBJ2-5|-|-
CASAKGTRETQYF
TGTGCCAGCGCCAAGGGGACTCGTGAGACCCAGTACTTC
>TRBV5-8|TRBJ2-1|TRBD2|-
CASSLGTLVSSGGPYNEQFF
TGTGCCAGCAGCTTAGGAACGCTAGTCTCGTCGGGGGGGCCCTACAATGAGCAGTTCTTC
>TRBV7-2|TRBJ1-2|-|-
CASSQDRYGYTF
TGTGCCAGCAGCCAGGATAGGTATGGCTACACCTTC
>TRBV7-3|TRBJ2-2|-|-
CASSLTAGNTGELFF
TGTGCCAGCAGCTTAACGGCAGGGAACACCGGGGAGCTGTTTTTT
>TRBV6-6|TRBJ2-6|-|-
CASCPGLYNSGANVLTF
TGTGCCAGCTGTCCAGGGCTCTATAACTCTGGGGCCAACGTCCTGACTTTC
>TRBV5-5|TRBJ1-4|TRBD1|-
CASSLTGVNEKLFF
TGTGCCAGCAGCTTGACAGGGGTTAATGAAAAACTGTTTTTT
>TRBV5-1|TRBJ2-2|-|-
CASSFPRSGQDTGELFF
TGCGCCAGCAGCTTCCCTAGATCGGGGCAGGACACCGGGGAGCTGTTTTTT
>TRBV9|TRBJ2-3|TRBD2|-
CASSVSLAGTDTQYF
TGTGCCAGCAGCGTGAGTCTAGCGGGCACAGATACGCAGTATTTT
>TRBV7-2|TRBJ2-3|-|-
CASKRGYDTQYF
TGTGCCAGCAAGAGGGGGTATGATACGCAGTATTTT
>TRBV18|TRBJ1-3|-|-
CASSPTVTLSGNTIYF
TGTGCCAGCTCACCTACGGTAACCCTCTCTGGAAACACCATATATTTT
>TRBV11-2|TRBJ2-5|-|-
CASSLSMGPGEETQYF
TGTGCCAGCAGCTTATCGATGGGACCCGGCGAGGAGACCCAGTACTTC
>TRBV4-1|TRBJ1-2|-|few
CASSQQGNYGYTF
TGCGCCAGCAGCCAACAGGGGAACTATGGCTACACCTTC
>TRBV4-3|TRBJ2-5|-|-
CASPGGGGETQYF
TGCGCCAGCCCCGGAGGGGGAGGCGAGACCCAGTACTTC
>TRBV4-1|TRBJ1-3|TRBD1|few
CASSQDVGTATGNTIYF
TGCGCCAGCAGCCAAGACGTTGGGACAGCAACTGGAAACACCATATATTTT
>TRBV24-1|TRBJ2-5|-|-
CATSDTPFGTQYF
TGTGCCACCAGTGATACCCCTTTTGGGACCCAGTACTTC
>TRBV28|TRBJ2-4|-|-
CASSFGGAANIQYF
TGTGCCAGCAGTTTTGGGGGCGCGGCGAACATTCAGTACTTC
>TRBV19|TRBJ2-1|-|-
CASRGGTGSYNEQFF
TGTGCCAGTAGGGGGGGGACAGGCTCCTACAATGAGCAGTTCTTC
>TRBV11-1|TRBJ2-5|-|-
CASSLGGGETQYF
TGTGCCAGCAGCTTGGGGGGTGGAGAGACCCAGTACTTC
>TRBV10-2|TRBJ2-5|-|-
CASSESLGWLVRETQYF
TGCGCCAGCAGTGAGTCGTTGGGGTGGTTAGTGAGGGAGACCCAGTACTTC
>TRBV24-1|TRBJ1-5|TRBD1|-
CATSDRLTGDSNQPQHF
TGTGCCACCAGTGATCGACTGACAGGGGATAGCAATCAGCCCCAGCATTTT
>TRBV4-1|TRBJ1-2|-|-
CASSPTGLAGGYTF
TGCGCCAGCAGCCCCACAGGGTTAGCGGGCGGCTACACCTTC
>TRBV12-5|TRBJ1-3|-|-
CASAPGHSGNTIYF
TGTGCTAGTGCCCCCGGGCACTCTGGAAACACCATATATTTT
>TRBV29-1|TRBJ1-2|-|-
CSVGRGYGYTF
TGCAGCGTAGGCAGGGGATATGGCTACACCTTC
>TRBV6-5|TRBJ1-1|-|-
CASSAGFSDTEAFF
TGTGCCAGCAGCGCAGGGTTTTCTGACACTGAAGCTTTCTTT
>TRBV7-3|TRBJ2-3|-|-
CASSLSGGSTDTQYF
TGTGCCAGCAGCTTAAGCGGGGGCTCCACAGATACGCAGTATTTT
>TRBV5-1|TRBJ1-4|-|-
CASRMGAPDEKLFF
TGCGCCAGCAGGATGGGGGCGCCGGACGAAAAACTGTTTTTT
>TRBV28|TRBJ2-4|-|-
CASRDGGAKNIQYF
TGTGCCAGCAGGGACGGGGGAGCCAAAAACATTCAGTACTTC
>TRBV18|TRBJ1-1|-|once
CASSPGGERAFF
TGTGCCAGCTCACCAGGGGGCGAACGGGCTTTCTTT
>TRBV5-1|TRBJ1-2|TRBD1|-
CASSRAGTGGNYGYTF
TGCGCCAGCAGCCGGGCGGGGACAGGGGGGAACTATGGCTACACCTTC
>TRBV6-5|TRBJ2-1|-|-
CATGRLSSYNEQFF
TGTGCCACGGGACGGCTAAGCTCCTACAATGAGCAGTTCTTC
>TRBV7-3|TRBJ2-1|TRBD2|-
CASSSGGVGNEQFF
TGTGCCAGCAGCAGCGGGGGGGTAGGAAATGAGCAGTTCTTC
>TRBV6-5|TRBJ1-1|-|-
CASSYGQAEAFF
TGTGCCAGCAGTTACGGTCAGGCGGAAGCTTTCTTT
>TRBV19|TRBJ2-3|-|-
CASSIGGGQDTQYF
TGTGCCAGTAGTATTGGTGGGGGGCAGGATACGCAGTATTTT
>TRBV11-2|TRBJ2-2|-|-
CASSLDANTGELFF
TGTGCCAGCAGCTTAGACGCGAACACCGGGGAGCTGTTTTTT
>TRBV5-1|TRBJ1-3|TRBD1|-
CASSSTPGQGSIYF
TGCGCCAGCAGCTCAACCCCGGGACAGGGATCTATATATTTT
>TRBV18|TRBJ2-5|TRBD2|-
CASSPPGLAGSETQYF
TGTGCCAGCTCACCACCGGGACTAGCGGGTTCTGAGACCCAGTACTTC
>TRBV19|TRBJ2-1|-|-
CASSDLVEQFF
TGTGCCAGTAGTGACCTGGTTGAGCAGTTCTTC
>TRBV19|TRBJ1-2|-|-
CASSISRTNYGYTF
TGTGCCAGTAGTATCTCCAGGACGAACTATGGCTACACCTTC
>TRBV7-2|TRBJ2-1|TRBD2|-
CASSLTSGGALIEQFF
TGTGCCAGCAGCTTGACTAGCGGGGGGGCCCTCATTGAGCAGTTCTTC
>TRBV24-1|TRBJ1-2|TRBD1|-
CATSGLGTGRWYTF
TGTGCCACCAGTGGGCTCGGGACAGGGAGGTGGTACACCTTC
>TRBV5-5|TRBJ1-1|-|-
CASSSPRGNTEAFF
TGTGCCAGCAGCTCTCCAAGGGGTAACACTGAAGCTTTCTTT
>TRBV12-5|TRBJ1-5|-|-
CASGLVLGGARQPQHF
TGTGCTAGTGGTTTGGTGCTAGGGGGGGCCCGACAGCCCCAGCATTTT
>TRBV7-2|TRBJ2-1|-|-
CASSSQGRLVNEQFF
TGTGCCAGCAGCTCACAGGGAAGGCTTGTTAATGAGCAGTTCTTC